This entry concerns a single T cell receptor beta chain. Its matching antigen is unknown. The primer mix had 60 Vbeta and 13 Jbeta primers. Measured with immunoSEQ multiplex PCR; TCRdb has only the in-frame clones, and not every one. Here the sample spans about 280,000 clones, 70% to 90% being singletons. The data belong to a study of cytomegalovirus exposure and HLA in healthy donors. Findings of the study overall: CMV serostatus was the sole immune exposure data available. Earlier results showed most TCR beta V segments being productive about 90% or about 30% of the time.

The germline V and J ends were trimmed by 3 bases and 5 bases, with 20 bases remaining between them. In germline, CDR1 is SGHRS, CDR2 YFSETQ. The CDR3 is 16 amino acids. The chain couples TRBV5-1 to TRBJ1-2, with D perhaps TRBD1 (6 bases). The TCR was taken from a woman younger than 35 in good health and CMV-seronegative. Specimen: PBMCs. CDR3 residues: CASSSPGQGIGYGYTF. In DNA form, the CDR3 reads TGCGCCAGCAGCTCACCGGGCCAGGGGATCGGGTATGGCTACACCTTC.